What follows describes a single T cell receptor (beta chain). Its target is not known. With V trimmed by 5 bases and J by 6 bases, 5 bases remained unmatched. The CDR3 extends over 15 amino acids. From germline, CDR1 is SNHLY and CDR2 FYNNEI. This record comes from a study of shared clonotypes between healthy human individuals. Study-wide background: Donors had three CD4 naive, three CD4 memory, two CD8 naive and one CD8 memory plate apiece. General observations from the study: Generally, estimated richness proved larger in naive subsets than it did in memory subsets. The sharing of 4.5% to 5% of naive CD4 clonotypes was seen across several donors.

Donors were healthy HIV-negative adults without recent acute infections or vaccinations. Libraries were prepared by immunoSEQ multiplex PCR; TCRdb keeps only in-frame clonotypes and omits some of them. The sample has 2 million to 3 million clones, around nine tenths seen once; the top ten hold roughly 0.14%. This receptor was identified in a man aged 18 to 30 in good health. The chain uses TRBV2 and TRBJ2-1, with 12 bases matching TRBD2. The source material was naive CD4+ T cells sorted from blood. Subset specified: CD45RA+ positively selected. CDR3 sequence: CASSLAGGLSNEQFF. CDR3 coding DNA: TGTGCCAGCAGTCTAGCGGGGGGGCTCTCCAATGAGCAGTTCTTC.